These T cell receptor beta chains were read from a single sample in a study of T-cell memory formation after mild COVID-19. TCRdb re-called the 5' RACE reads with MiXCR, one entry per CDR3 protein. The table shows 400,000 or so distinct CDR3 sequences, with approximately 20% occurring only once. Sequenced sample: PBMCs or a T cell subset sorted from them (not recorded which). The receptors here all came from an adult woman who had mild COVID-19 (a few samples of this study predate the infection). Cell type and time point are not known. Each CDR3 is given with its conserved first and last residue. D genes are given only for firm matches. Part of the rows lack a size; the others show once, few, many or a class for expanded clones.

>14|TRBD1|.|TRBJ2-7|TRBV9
CASSVGGTAYEQYF
TGTGCCAGCAGCGTAGGAGGGACAGCATACGAGCAGTACTTC
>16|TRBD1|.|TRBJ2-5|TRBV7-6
CASSPSGTGAAETQYF
TGTGCCAGCAGCCCGTCCGGGACAGGGGCGGCGGAGACCCAGTACTTC
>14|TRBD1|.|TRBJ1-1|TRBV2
CASSETDRFTEAFF
TGTGCCAGCAGTGAAACGGACAGGTTCACTGAAGCTTTCTTT
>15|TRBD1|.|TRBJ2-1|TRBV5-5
CASSPGTGEVEEQFF
TGTGCCAGCAGCCCAGGGACAGGGGAAGTGGAGGAGCAGTTCTTC
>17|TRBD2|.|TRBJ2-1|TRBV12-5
CASGLIRSSGRFNEQFF
TGTGCTAGTGGTTTGATTCGTTCTAGCGGGAGATTCAATGAGCAGTTCTTC
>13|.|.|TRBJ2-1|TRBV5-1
CASTTDQYNEQFF
TGCGCCAGCACGACAGACCAATACAATGAGCAGTTCTTC
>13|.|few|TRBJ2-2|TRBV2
CASRTPVTGELFF
TGTGCCAGCCGGACACCAGTAACCGGGGAGCTGTTTTTT
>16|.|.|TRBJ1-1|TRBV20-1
CSARDGGRYSNTEAFF
TGCAGTGCTAGAGATGGTGGGCGTTATTCGAACACTGAAGCTTTCTTT
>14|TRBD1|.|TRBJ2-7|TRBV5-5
CASSLGGQRYEQYF
TGTGCCAGCAGCTTGGGGGGACAGCGCTACGAGCAGTACTTC
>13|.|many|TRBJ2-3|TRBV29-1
CTGTGVSTDTQYF
TGCACCGGGACTGGGGTGTCGACAGATACGCAGTATTTT
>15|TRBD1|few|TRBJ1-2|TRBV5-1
CASSGGTALNYGYTF
TGCGCCAGCAGCGGCGGGACAGCACTGAACTATGGCTACACCTTC
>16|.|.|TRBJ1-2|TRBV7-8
CASSLVQGTLNYGYTF
TGTGCCAGCAGCTTAGTTCAGGGAACACTTAACTATGGCTACACCTTC
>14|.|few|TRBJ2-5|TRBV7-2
CASSRGYGQETQYF
TGTGCCAGCAGCCGAGGATACGGACAAGAGACCCAGTACTTC
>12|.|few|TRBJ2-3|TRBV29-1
CSVRDGTDTQYF
TGCAGCGTTAGAGACGGGACAGATACGCAGTATTTT
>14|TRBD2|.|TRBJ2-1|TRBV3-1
CASSQISGGTEQFF
TGTGCCAGCAGCCAAATTAGCGGGGGGACAGAGCAGTTCTTC
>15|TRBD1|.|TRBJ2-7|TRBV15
CATSRETGAAYEQYF
TGTGCCACCAGCAGAGAGACAGGGGCGGCCTACGAGCAGTACTTC
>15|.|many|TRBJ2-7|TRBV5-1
CASSLASGLTYEQYF
TGCGCCAGCAGCTTGGCCTCGGGCCTAACCTACGAGCAGTACTTC
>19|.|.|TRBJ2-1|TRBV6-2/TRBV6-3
CASSPTRTNWASSYNEQFF
TGTGCCAGCAGTCCTACCCGAACGAATTGGGCCTCCTCCTACAATGAGCAGTTCTTC
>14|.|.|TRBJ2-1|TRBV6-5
CASSYSVRGNEQFF
TGTGCCAGCAGTTACTCTGTGAGGGGGAATGAGCAGTTCTTC
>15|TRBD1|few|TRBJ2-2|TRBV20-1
CSATGTGKNTGELFF
TGCAGTGCCACCGGGACAGGGAAGAACACCGGGGAGCTGTTTTTT
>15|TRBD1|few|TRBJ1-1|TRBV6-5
CASKPDRGVNTEAFF
TGTGCCAGCAAACCCGACAGGGGGGTGAACACTGAAGCTTTCTTT
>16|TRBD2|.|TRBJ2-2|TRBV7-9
CASSLITSGSERELFF
TGTGCCAGCAGCTTAATCACTAGCGGGAGTGAACGGGAGCTGTTTTTT
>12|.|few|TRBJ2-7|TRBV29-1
CSVEDSSYEQYF
TGCAGCGTTGAAGACAGCTCCTACGAGCAGTACTTC
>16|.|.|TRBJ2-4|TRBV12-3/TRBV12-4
CASSLSGGPDKNIQYF
TGTGCCAGCAGTTTATCCGGGGGGCCGGACAAAAACATTCAGTACTTC
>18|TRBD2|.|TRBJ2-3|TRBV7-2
CASSLFRLAGGRGDTQYF
TGTGCCAGCAGCTTATTTCGACTAGCGGGGGGTCGCGGAGATACGCAGTATTTT
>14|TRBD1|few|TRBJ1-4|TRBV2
CASRWTGPNEKLFF
TGTGCCAGCAGGTGGACAGGGCCTAATGAAAAACTGTTTTTT
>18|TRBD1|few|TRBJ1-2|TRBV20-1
CSARDWGDRGRRNYGYTF
TGCAGTGCTAGAGATTGGGGAGACAGGGGCCGGCGGAACTATGGCTACACCTTC
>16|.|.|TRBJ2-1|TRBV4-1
CASRDLGQRSGDEQFF
TGCGCCAGCAGGGACCTGGGGCAGCGTAGTGGGGATGAGCAGTTCTTC
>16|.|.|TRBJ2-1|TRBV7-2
CASSLAPAPSGNEQFF
TGTGCCAGCAGCTTAGCCCCAGCCCCTAGTGGCAATGAGCAGTTCTTC
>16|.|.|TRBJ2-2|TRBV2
CASSDSRRMNTGELFF
TGTGCCAGCAGTGATTCCCGACGGATGAACACCGGGGAGCTGTTTTTT
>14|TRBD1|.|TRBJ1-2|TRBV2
CASRTGQGFSGYTF
TGTGCCAGTCGGACAGGGCAAGGCTTTAGTGGCTACACCTTC
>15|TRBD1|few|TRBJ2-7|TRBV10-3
CAISREAGTGGEQYF
TGTGCCATCAGTCGAGAAGCCGGGACAGGGGGCGAGCAGTACTTC
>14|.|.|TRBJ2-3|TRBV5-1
CASSSGTAGDTQYF
TGCGCCAGCAGTTCCGGGACCGCGGGAGATACGCAGTATTTT
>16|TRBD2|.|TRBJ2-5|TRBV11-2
CASSSVSGIRRETQYF
TGTGCCAGCAGCAGTGTTAGCGGGATCCGACGAGAGACCCAGTACTTC
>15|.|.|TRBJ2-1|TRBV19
CASSIGGGEYNEQFF
TGTGCCAGTAGTATAGGAGGCGGGGAGTACAATGAGCAGTTCTTC
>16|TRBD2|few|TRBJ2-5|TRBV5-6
CASSLKVLAGFETQYF
TGTGCCAGCAGCTTGAAGGTTCTAGCGGGGTTTGAGACCCAGTACTTC
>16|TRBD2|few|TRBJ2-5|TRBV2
CASSESSGGDQETQYF
TGTGCCAGCAGTGAATCTAGCGGGGGGGACCAAGAGACCCAGTACTTC
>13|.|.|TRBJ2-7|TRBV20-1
CSARDTTSYEQYF
TGCAGTGCTAGGGACACCACCTCCTACGAGCAGTACTTC
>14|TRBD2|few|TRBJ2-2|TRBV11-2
CASRTAGNTGELFF
TGTGCCAGCAGGACAGCGGGAAACACCGGGGAGCTGTTTTTT
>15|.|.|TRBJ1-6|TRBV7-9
CASSIGQIPGSPLHF
TGTGCCAGCAGCATTGGACAGATTCCAGGTTCACCCCTCCACTTT
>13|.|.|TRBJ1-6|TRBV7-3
CASSLGRNSPLHF
TGTGCCAGCAGCTTAGGACGTAATTCACCCCTCCACTTT
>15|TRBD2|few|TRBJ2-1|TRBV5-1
CASSRGELRSSEQFF
TGCGCCAGCAGTCGGGGGGAGCTCAGGAGTAGTGAGCAGTTCTTC
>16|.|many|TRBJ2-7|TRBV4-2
CASSQEGGTHSYEQYF
TGTGCCAGCAGCCAAGAGGGTGGGACACATTCCTACGAGCAGTACTTC
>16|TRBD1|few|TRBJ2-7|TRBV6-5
CASTADPPGQGYEQYF
TGTGCCAGCACAGCGGACCCTCCGGGACAGGGGTACGAGCAGTACTTC
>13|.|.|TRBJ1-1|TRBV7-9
CASSFTIGTEAFF
TGTGCCAGCAGCTTCACCATAGGCACTGAAGCTTTCTTT
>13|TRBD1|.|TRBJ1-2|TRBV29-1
CSVNGQGANGYTF
TGCAGCGTTAACGGACAGGGGGCGAACGGCTACACCTTC
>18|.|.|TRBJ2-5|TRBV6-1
CASTPWAGREVYQETQYF
TGTGCCAGCACCCCATGGGCAGGGCGGGAAGTGTACCAAGAGACCCAGTACTTC
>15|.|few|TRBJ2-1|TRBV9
CASSVGTGSSDEQFF
TGTGCCAGCAGCGTTGGTACAGGGAGTTCGGATGAGCAGTTCTTC
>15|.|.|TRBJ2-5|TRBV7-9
CASSSRLGAGETQYF
TGTGCCAGCAGCTCAAGACTTGGGGCGGGGGAGACCCAGTACTTC
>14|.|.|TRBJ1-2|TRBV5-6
CASSLGSLDYGYTF
TGTGCCAGCAGCTTGGGGAGCTTGGACTATGGCTACACCTTC